This T cell receptor beta chain was captured by sequencing in a study of graft-versus-host responses after intestinal transplantation. Study background: Recipients obtained multivisceral, liver-intestinal, or isolated intestinal transplants. Once they had received anti-thymocyte globulin induction, all recipients took tacrolimus and steroids for approximately three years.

CDR1 is MDHEN and CDR2 is SYDVKM in the germline V gene. CDR3 length: 15 residues. Trimming took off 5 bases at V and 0 bases at J, with 14 bases between the two ends. Findings and caveats of the study: Recipient marrow harbored GvH clones, some of which surfaced first in ileum or blood. An association linked early post-transplant HvG declines with peak circulating GvH clone levels.

Turning to this clone: Its target is unknown.

Clones were sequenced by immunoSEQ multiplex PCR, and TCRdb holds only the in-frame ones, with some missing. The sample yields some 9,800 clones, 85% to 95% seen once. The receptor comes from a human patient who received an intestinal transplant, so some T cells may come from the graft donor. The sample in question was PBMCs, obtained 8 days after intestinal transplant. This chain connects TRBV28 to TRBJ2-7, with D possibly TRBD2 on 6 matching bases. The CDR3 is CASSQASESSYEQYF. The CDR3 DNA is TGTGCCAGCAGTCAAGCTAGCGAGAGCTCCTACGAGCAGTACTTC.